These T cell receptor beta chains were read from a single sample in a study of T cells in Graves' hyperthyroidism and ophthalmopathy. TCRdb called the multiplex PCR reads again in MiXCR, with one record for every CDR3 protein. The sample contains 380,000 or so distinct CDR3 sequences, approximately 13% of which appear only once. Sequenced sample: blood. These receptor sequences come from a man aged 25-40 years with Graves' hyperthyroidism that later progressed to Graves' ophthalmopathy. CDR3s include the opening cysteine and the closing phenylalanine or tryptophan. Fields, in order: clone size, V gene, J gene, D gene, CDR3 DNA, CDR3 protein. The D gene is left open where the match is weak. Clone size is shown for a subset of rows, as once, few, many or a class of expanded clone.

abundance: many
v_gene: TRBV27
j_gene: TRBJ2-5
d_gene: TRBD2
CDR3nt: TGTGCCAGCAGTTCCCTAGCGGGGGCCCTCCAAGAGACCCAGTACTTC
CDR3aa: CASSSLAGALQETQYF

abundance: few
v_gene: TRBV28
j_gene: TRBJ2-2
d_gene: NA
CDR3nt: TGTGCCAGCAGTTTAGGCGAGACCGGGGAGCTGTTTTTT
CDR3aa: CASSLGETGELFF

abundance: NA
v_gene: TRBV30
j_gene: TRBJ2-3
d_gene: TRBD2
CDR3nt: TGTGCCTGGGCGACTAGCGGGGGGACAGATACGCAGTATTTT
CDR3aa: CAWATSGGTDTQYF

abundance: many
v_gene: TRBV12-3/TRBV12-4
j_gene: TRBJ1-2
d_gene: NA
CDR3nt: TGTGCCAGCAGGCGCGCCGGGACGCAGAATGGCTACACCTTC
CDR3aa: CASRRAGTQNGYTF

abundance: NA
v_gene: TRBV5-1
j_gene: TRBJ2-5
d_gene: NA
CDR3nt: TGCGCCAGCAGCTCCGGCGGTGGGGGCCAAGAGACCCAGTACTTC
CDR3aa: CASSSGGGGQETQYF

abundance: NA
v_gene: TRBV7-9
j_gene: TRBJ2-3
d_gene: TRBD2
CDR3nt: TGTGCCAGCAGCAAGACTAGCCGTAGCACAGATACGCAGTATTTT
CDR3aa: CASSKTSRSTDTQYF

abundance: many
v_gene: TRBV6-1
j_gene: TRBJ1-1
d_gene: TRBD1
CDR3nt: TGTGCCAGCAGTGATCTACTCAGGGGGGGCACTGAAGCTTTCTTT
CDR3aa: CASSDLLRGGTEAFF

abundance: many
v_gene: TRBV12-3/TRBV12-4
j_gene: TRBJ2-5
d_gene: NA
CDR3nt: TGTGCCAGCAGTTTACGCAGACCCCGGAGGGAGACCCAGTACTTC
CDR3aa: CASSLRRPRRETQYF

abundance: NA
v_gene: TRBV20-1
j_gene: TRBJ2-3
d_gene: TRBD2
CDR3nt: TGCAGTGCTTTTCTAGCGGGGGTAACAGATACGCAGTATTTT
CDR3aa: CSAFLAGVTDTQYF

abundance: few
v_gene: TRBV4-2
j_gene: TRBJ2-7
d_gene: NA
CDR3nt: TGTGCCAGCAGCCAAGATAACGACTACCTCTACGAGCAGTACTTC
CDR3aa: CASSQDNDYLYEQYF

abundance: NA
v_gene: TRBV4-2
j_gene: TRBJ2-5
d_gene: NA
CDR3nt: TGTGCCAGCAGCCAAGATCTTACCGGGCGGGAGACCCAGTACTTC
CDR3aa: CASSQDLTGRETQYF

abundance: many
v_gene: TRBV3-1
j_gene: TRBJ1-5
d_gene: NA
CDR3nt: TGTGCCAGCAGCCAAGGGATAGGGCAGCCCCAGCATTTT
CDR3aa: CASSQGIGQPQHF

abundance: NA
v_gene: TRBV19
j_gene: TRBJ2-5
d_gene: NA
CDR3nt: TGTGCCAGTAGTCCGTCGACTCCCTGGGGGGAGACCCAGTACTTC
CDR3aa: CASSPSTPWGETQYF

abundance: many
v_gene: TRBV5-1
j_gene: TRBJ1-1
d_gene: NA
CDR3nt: TGCGCCAGCAGCAGGGTCAGTAGACACACTGAAGCTTTCTTT
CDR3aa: CASSRVSRHTEAFF

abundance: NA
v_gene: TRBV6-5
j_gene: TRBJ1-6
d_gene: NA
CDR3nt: TGTGCCAGCAGTTACTCCCACGATTCACCCCTCCACTTT
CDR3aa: CASSYSHDSPLHF

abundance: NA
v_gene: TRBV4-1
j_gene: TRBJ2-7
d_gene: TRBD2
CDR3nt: TGCGCCAGCAGACAACTAGCGGGGTCCTACGAGCAGTACTTC
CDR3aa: CASRQLAGSYEQYF

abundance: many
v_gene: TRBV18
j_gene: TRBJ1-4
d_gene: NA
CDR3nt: TGTGCCAGCTCACCCCAGGGATCTGGTGAAAAACTGTTTTTT
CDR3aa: CASSPQGSGEKLFF

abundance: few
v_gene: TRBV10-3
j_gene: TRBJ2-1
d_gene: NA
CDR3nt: TGTGCCATCAGTGAGGGCATACCTTTGCCTCCGTGGGAGCAGTTCTTC
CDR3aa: CAISEGIPLPPWEQFF

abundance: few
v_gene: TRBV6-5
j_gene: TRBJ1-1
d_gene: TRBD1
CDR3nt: TGTGCCAGCAGTTACTCAGTGACAGGGGGCAGTGAAGCTTTCTTT
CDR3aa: CASSYSVTGGSEAFF

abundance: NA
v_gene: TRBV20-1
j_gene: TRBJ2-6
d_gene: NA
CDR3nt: TGCAGTGCTCCCCTGCACTCTGGGGCCAACGTCCTGACTTTC
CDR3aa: CSAPLHSGANVLTF

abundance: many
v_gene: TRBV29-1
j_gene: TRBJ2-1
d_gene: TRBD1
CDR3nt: TGCAGCGTTGAAGAAACCCGACGTGCAGGGACAGGGGAAGATGAGCAGTTCTTC
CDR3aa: CSVEETRRAGTGEDEQFF

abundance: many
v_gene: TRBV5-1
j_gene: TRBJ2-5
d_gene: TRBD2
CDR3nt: TGCGCCAGCAGCTTGGAAGAGCGGGGGACCCAGTACTTC
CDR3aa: CASSLEERGTQYF

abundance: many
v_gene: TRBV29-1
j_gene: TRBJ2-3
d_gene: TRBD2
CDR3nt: TGCAGCGTTGGATCAAGCGGGGGGCTCGATACGCAGTATTTT
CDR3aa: CSVGSSGGLDTQYF

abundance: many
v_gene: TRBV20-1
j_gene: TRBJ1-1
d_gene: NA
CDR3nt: TGCAGTGCTAGACCCTCTGGGTTGTCAGGGACTGAAGCTTTCTTT
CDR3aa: CSARPSGLSGTEAFF

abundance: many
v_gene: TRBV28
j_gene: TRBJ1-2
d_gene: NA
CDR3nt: TGTGCCAGCAGTTTTGGGAACTATGGCTACACCTTC
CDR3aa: CASSFGNYGYTF

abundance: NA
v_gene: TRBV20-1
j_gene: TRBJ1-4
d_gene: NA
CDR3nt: TGCAGTGCTAGCACAGGGTCAAGTAATGAAAAACTGTTTTTT
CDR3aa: CSASTGSSNEKLFF

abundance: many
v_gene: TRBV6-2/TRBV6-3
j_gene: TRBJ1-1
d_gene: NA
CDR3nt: TGTGCCAGCAGTCCAGCAGGCGAAGCTTTCTTT
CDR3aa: CASSPAGEAFF

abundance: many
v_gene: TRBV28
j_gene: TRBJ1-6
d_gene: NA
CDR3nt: TGTGCCACGCTCCTAACACAGGGTAGTTCCTATAATTCACCCCTCCACTTT
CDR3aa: CATLLTQGSSYNSPLHF

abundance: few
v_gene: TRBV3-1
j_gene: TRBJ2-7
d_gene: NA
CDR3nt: TGTGCCAGCAGCCCCCGGGGCGGAGACTACGAGCAGTACTTC
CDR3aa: CASSPRGGDYEQYF

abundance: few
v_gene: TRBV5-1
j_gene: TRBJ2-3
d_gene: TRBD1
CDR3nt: TGCGCCAGCAGACCCGGACAGGCCAGCGGAGATACGCAGTATTTT
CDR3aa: CASRPGQASGDTQYF

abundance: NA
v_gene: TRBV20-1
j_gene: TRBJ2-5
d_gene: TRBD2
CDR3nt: TGCAGCGGGGTTATAGCGGGGGGCCGCGAGACCCAGTACTTC
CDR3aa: CSGVIAGGRETQYF

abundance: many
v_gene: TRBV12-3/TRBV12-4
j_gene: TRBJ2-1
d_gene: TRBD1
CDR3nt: TGTGCCAGCAGGCCCCCTGGGACAGGGCGAACTGAGCAGTTCTTC
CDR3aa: CASRPPGTGRTEQFF

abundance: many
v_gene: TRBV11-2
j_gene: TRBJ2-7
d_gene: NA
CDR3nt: TGTGCCAGCGCCACCGTTTCGACAGGAACCTACGAGCAGTACTTC
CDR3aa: CASATVSTGTYEQYF

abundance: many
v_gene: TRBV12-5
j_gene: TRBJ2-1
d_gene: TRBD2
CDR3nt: TGTGCTAGTGGACGAGCGGGGGAGCAGTTCTTC
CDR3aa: CASGRAGEQFF

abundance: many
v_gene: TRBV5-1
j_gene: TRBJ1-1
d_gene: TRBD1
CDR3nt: TGCGCCAGCGCGACCCGGACAGGGGTGGGCACTGAAGCTTTCTTT
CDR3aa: CASATRTGVGTEAFF

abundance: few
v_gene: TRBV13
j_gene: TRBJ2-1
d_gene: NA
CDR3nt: TGTGCCAGCAGACAGGCCCCAGCGTGGGCCAATGAGCAGTTCTTC
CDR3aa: CASRQAPAWANEQFF

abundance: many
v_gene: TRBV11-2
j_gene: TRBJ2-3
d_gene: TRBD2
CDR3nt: TGTGCCAGCAGCCTACCGTTTAGCGGGGGGCCCACAGATACGCAGTATTTT
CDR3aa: CASSLPFSGGPTDTQYF

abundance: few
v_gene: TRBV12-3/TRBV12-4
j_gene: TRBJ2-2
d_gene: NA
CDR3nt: TGTGCCAGCAGTCCCCGGTTTCGTACCGGGGAGCTGTTTTTT
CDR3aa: CASSPRFRTGELFF

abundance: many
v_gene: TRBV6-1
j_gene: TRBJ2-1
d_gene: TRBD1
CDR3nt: TGTGCCAGCAGTGAAGCGCTAGGGGGCGCGGGCAATGAGCAGTTCTTC
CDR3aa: CASSEALGGAGNEQFF

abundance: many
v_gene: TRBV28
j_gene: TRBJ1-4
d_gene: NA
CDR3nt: TGTGCCAGCAGACTCAGGCCGACTAATGAAAAACTGTTTTTT
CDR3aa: CASRLRPTNEKLFF

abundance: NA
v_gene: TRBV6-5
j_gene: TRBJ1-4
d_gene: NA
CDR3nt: TGTGCCAGCAGTTACGTGGCAGACGAAAAACTGTTTTTT
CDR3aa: CASSYVADEKLFF